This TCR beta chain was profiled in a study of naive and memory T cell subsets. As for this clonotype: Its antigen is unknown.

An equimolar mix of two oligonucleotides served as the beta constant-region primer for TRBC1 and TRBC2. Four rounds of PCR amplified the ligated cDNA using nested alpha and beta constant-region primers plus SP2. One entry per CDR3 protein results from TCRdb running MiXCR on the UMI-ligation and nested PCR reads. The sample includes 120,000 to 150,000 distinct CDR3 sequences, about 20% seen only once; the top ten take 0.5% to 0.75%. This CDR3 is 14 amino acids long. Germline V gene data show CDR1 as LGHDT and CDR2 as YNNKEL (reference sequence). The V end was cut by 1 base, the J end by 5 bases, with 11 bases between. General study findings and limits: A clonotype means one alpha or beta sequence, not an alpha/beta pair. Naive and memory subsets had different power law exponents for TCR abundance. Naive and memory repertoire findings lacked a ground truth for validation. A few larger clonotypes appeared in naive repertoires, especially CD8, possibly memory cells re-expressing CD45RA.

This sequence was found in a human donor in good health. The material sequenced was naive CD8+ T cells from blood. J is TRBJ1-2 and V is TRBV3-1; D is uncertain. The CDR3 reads CASSQGEGSYGYTF. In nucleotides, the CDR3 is TGTGCCAGCAGCCAAGGTGAAGGGAGTTATGGCTACACCTTC. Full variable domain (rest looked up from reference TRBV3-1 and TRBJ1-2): DTAVSQTPKYLVTQMGNDKSIKCEQNLGHDTMYWYKQDSKKFLKIMFSYNNKELIINETVPNRFSPKSPDKAHLNLHINSLELGDSAVYFCASSQGEGSYGYTFGSGTRLTVV.